The subject of this entry is one TCR beta chain. The sample originates from a study of blood T cell repertoires in COVID-19. Study-level background: The analysed material was cDNA or gDNA that came from T cells, B-cell-depleted T cells, or PBMCs.

Per the original data handling: Amplifying reference gene primers gave estimates of nucleated cell counts. Clones were sequenced by immunoSEQ multiplex PCR, and TCRdb holds only the in-frame ones, with some missing. V, J and clone size reflect that table, while D and trimming were determined from the DNA. The sample has tens of thousands of clones, approximately 85% seen once. Trimming took 7 bases from V and 6 from J; bases not matched to a gene: 6. CDR1 is MNHEY, CDR2 SVGAGI, per germline. The CDR3 is 14 amino acids. Sequencing was done on a sample of peripheral blood. V and J are TRBV6-5 and TRBJ2-3; 11 positions agree with TRBD1. The source is a human donor in a cohort sampled during active COVID-19. CDR3 bases: TGTGCCAGCACCCGGGACAGGGGGGGGGATACGCAGTATTTT. Protein: CASTRDRGGDTQYF.